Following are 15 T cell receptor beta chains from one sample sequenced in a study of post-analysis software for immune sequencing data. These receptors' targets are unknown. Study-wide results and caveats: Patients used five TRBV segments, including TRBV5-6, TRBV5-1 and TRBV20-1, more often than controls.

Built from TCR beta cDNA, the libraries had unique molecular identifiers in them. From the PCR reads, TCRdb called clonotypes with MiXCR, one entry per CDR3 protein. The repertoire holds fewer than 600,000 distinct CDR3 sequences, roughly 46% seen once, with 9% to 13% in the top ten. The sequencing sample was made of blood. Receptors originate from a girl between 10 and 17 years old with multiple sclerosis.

Here the CDR3 DNA reads TGTGCCAGCAGCCCCCAGCCAGTAGCGGGAGGCAATGAGCAGTTCTTC. Translation gives CASSPQPVAGGNEQFF. The rearrangement uses TRBV7-3 and TRBJ2-1; 10 nucleotides line up with TRBD2. The V segment lost 5 bases and the J segment 6 bases; nucleotides outside the gene matches: 10. The CDR3 is 16 amino acids. The germline CDR1 and CDR2 sequences are SGHTA and FQGTGA. Combining the CDR3 with reference TRBV7-3 and TRBJ2-1 gives the whole variable domain GAGVSQTPSNKVTEKGKYVELRCDPISGHTALYWYRQSLGQGPEFLIYFQGTGAADDSGLPNDRFFAVRPEGSVSTLKIQRTERGDSAVYLCASSPQPVAGGNEQFFGPGTRLTVL.

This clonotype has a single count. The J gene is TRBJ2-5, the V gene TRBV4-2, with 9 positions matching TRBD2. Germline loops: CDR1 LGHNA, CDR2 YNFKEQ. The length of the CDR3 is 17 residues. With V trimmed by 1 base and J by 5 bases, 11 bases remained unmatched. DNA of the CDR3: TGTGCCAGCAGCCAAGCCGGGCTTAGCGGGAGAGGCGAGACCCAGTACTTC. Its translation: CASSQAGLSGRGETQYF.

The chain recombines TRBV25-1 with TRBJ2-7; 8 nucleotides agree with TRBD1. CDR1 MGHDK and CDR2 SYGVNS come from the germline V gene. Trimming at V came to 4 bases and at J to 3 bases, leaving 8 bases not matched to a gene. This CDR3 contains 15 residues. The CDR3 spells CASSVGGQAHYEQYF. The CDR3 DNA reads TGTGCCAGCAGTGTGGGGGGACAGGCACACTACGAGCAGTACTTC.

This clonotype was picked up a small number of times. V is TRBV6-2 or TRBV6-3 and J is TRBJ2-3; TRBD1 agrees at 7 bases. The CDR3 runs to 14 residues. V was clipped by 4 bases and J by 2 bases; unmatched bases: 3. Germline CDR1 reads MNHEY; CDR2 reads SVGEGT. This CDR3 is CASSSTGPTDTQYF. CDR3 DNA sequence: TGTGCCAGCAGTTCGACAGGGCCCACAGATACGCAGTATTTT.

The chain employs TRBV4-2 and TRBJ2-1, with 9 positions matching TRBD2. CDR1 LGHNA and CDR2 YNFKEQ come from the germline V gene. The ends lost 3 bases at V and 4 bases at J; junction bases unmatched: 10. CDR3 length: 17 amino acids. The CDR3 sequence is CASSHKGGRARYNEQFF. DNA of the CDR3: TGTGCCAGCAGCCATAAGGGCGGGAGGGCCAGATACAATGAGCAGTTCTTC.

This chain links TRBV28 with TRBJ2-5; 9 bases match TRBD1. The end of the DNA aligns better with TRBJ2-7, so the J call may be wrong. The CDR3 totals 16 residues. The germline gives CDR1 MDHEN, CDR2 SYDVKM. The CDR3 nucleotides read TGTGCCAGCAGCCGCCTAACGACAGGGGGTTCAGGCGAGCAGTACTTC. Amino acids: CASSRLTTGGSGEQYF.

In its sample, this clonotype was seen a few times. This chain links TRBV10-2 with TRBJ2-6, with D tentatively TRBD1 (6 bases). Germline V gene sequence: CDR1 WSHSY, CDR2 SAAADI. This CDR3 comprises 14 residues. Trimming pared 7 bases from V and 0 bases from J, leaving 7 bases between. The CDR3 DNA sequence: TGCGCCAGCACGGACAGCTCTGGGGCCAACGTCCTGACTTTC. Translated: CASTDSSGANVLTF.

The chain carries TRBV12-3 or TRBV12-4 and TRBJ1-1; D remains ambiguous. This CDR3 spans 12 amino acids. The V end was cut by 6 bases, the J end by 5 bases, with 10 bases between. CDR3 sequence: CASRTPFTEAFF. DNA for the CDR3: TGTGCCAGCAGAACCCCGTTTACTGAAGCTTTCTTT.

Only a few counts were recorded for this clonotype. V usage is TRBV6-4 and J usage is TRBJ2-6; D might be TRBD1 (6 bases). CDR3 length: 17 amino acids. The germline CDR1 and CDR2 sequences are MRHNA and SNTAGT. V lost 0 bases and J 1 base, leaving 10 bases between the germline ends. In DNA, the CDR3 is TGTGCCAGCAGTGACTCTAACAGGGATTCTGGGGCCAACGTCCTGACTTTC. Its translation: CASSDSNRDSGANVLTF.

This chain's CDR3 is CASSLQGGEGYTF. DNA of the CDR3: TGTGCCAGCAGCCTGCAAGGGGGCGAGGGCTACACCTTC. The chain has TRBV4-2 and TRBJ1-2; 7 positions match TRBD1. CDR1 LGHNA and CDR2 YNFKEQ come from the germline V gene. V shed 4 bases, J shed 8 bases, and the junction held 7 bases outside the gene matches. The CDR3 extends over 13 amino acids.

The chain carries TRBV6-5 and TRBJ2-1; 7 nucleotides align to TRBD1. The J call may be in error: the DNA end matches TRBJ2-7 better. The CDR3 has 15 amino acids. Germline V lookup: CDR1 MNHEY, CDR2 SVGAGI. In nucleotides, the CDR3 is TGTGCCAGCAGTTACTCGGGGACAGCCTACAATGAGCAGTACTTC. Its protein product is CASSYSGTAYNEQYF.

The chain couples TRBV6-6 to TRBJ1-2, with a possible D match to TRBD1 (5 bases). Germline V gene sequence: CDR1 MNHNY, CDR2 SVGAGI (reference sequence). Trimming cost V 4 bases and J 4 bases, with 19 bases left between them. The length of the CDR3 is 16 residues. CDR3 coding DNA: TGTGCCAGCAGTTCCCTGGGACCTCAGGGCGGCTATGGCTACACCTTC. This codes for CASSSLGPQGGYGYTF.

The CDR3: CSPWGGTGDLFGDYGYTF. The CDR3 DNA reads TGCAGCCCCTGGGGCGGGACAGGGGATTTATTTGGGGACTATGGCTACACCTTC. The chain combines TRBV29-1 with TRBJ1-2, with TRBD1 matching over 10 bases. J was trimmed by 3 bases and V by 8 bases; bases with no gene match: 21. CDR1 SQVTM and CDR2 ANQGSEA come from the germline V gene. The CDR3 contains 18 residues.

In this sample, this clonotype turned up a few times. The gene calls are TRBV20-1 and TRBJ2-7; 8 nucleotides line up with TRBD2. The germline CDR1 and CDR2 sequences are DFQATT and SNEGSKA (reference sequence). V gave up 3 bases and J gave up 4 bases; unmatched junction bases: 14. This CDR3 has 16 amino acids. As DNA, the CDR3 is TGCAGTGCTAGTGAACCCCGGGGGGGTTCTGGGTACGAGCAGTACTTC. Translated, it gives CSASEPRGGSGYEQYF.

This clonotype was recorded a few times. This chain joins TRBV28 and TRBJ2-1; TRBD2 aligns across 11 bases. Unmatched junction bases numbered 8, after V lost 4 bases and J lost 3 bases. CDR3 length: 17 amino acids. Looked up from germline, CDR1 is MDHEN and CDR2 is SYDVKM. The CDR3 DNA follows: TGTGCCAGCAGTTCATCACTAGCGGGAGCCCTCTACAATGAGCAGTTCTTC. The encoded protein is CASSSSLAGALYNEQFF.